The TCR beta chain described here comes from a study of blood T cell repertoires in COVID-19. Study-level background: There were acute and convalescent COVID-19 samples, and they came from the United States, Italy and Spain. PBMCs, B-cell-depleted T cells, or T cells provided the cDNA or gDNA that made up the material.

Per the authors' pipeline: Amplification from reference gene primers served as the basis for estimated nucleated cell counts. Sequencing was performed with immunoSEQ multiplex PCR; in TCRdb, only in-frame clones are kept and a portion is missing. V, J and clone size derive from that table, while D and trimming were established from the DNA sequence. The sample contains about 180,000 clones, 70% to 90% of which appear only once. Germline CDR1 LNHDA, CDR2 SQIVND (reference sequence). The CDR3 has 16 residues. Trimming cost V 3 bases and J 0 bases; bases outside gene matches: 5. The receptor was isolated from a man aged 40-50 years with active or convalescent COVID-19. This sequence joins TRBV19 and TRBJ1-5, with 7 positions matching TRBD1. The sample comprised peripheral blood. The CDR3 region has the DNA TGTGCCAGTAGTATCGACAGGGCGTATAGCAATCAGCCCCAGCATTTT. Translating gives CASSIDRAYSNQPQHF. The whole variable domain, remainder taken from reference TRBV19 and TRBJ1-5, is DGGITQSPKYLFRKEGQNVTLSCEQNLNHDAMYWYRQDPGQGLRLIYYSQIVNDFQKGDIAEGYSVSREKKESFPLTVTSAQKNPTAFYLCASSIDRAYSNQPQHFGDGTRLSIL.